This T cell receptor beta chain derives from a study of shared clonotypes between healthy human individuals. On the study more broadly: Each donor's CD8 memory used one plate, CD8 naive two, each CD4 subset three.

The study, taken as a whole, reports: In general, naive subsets displayed greater estimated richness than memory subsets did. Among four donors, approximately 5% of naive CD4 clonotypes were found in common.

As regards this clone: The antigen remains unidentified.

Only in-frame clones appear in the TCRdb table, and some are missing; sequencing was by immunoSEQ multiplex PCR. The sample holds under 2,000,000 clones, just under 95% seen once. Germline values: CDR1 SGHVS, CDR2 FQNEAQ. The CDR3 consists of 14 residues. The junction had 2 bases not matched to a gene; V was cut back by 1 base and J by 5 bases. CD8 cells classed as naive were CD45RO-negative and positively selected for CCR7, excluding terminally differentiated effector memory CD45RA+ cells. The rearrangement uses TRBV7-8 and TRBJ1-1; 9 nucleotides line up with TRBD1. The clonotype comes from a man between 18 and 35 years old in good health. Sequences were obtained from naive CD8+ T cells sorted from blood. CDR3 bases: TGTGCCAGCAGCTTAGGGGGACAGGGAACTGAAGCTTTCTTT. It translates to CASSLGGQGTEAFF.